This record covers a single T cell receptor beta chain. What it binds is not known. This specimen comes from a study of blood T cells in healthy people across ages. Study-level results: Because donor CMV status was unknown, expanded clonotype changes were possibly confounded. Age showed a roughly linear inverse relationship with TCR beta diversity per million T cells.

PCR was performed a second time for about 7 to 12 cycles using a sample-barcoded 5' primer and a J-beta primer mix. TCRdb ran MiXCR on the 5' RACE reads and lists one entry per CDR3 protein. This table has hundreds of thousands of distinct CDR3 sequences, about a fifth appearing once. CDR3 length: 14 residues. Germline loops: CDR1 ENHRY, CDR2 SYGVKD. The germline V and J ends were trimmed by 5 bases and 0 bases, with 9 bases remaining between them. The genes are TRBV10-3 and TRBJ2-3; D possibly corresponds to TRBD2 (6 bases). The TCR comes from a man aged 70 or older in good health. The material sequenced was blood. Written as DNA, the CDR3 is TGTGCCATCAGTACTAGCACAAGCACAGATACGCAGTATTTT. The encoded protein is CAISTSTSTDTQYF.